Listed here are 21 T cell receptor beta chains from one sample, sequenced in a study of graft-versus-host responses after intestinal transplantation. Clones were read by immunoSEQ multiplex PCR, and TCRdb kept only the in-frame ones, dropping some. Among some 22,000 clones listed, around 41% were seen once. Plates contained about 200,000 CFSE-labeled responder cells and about 200,000 irradiated, violet-dye-labeled stimulator cells. Sequencing was performed on alloreactive CD8+ T cells from a mixed lymphocyte reaction culture, taken before intestinal transplant. The subset was: CFSE-low proliferating T cells sorted from roughly six-day pre-transplant mixed lymphocyte reaction (GvH or HvG direction). Receptors originate from a human patient who received an intestinal transplant.

This clone was detected only a few times. This rearrangement joins TRBV6-5 to TRBJ1-2, with D tentatively TRBD1 (6 bases). With 7 bases removed from V and 1 base from J, the gap between germline ends came to 13 bases. Germline V gene sequence: CDR1 MNHEY, CDR2 SVGAGI. The CDR3 covers 14 residues. CDR3 sequence reads: CASTPGAVNYGYTF. Here the CDR3 DNA reads TGTGCCAGCACCCCAGGGGCAGTTAACTATGGCTACACCTTC.

This clone is a singleton in its sample. The rearrangement uses TRBV7-9 and TRBJ1-1, with a possible D match to TRBD1 (5 bases). The germline CDR1 and CDR2 sequences are SEHNR and FQNEAQ (reference sequence). The CDR3 contains 12 residues. V was pared by 5 bases and J by 10 bases, with 14 bases between. CDR3 region: CASSLDGDRAFF. The CDR3 nucleotides are TGTGCCAGCAGCCTCGACGGTGACAGAGCTTTCTTT.

This clone is categorized as medium-sized (0.01 to 0.1%). The chain is built from TRBV28 and TRBJ2-6, with no clear D. The CDR3 length is 13 residues. The V gene lost 6 bases and the J gene lost 3 bases, with 6 bases spanning the gap. Germline lookup yields CDR1 MDHEN and CDR2 SYDVKM. CDR3: CASRWSGANVLTF. The DNA of the CDR3 is TGTGCCAGCAGGTGGAGTGGGGCCAACGTCCTGACTTTC.

The chain is built from TRBV11-2 and TRBJ1-3; D remains ambiguous. Looked up from germline, CDR1 is SGHAT and CDR2 is FQNNGV. The CDR3 runs to 14 residues. Trimming took off 3 bases at V and 5 bases at J, with 11 bases between the two ends. The chain's CDR3 is CASSLRTNRNTIYF. CDR3 DNA sequence: TGTGCCAGCAGCTTGCGGACTAATAGAAACACCATATATTTT.

Here the CDR3 reads CASSLEGPSGASTDTQYF. The CDR3, as DNA: TGTGCCAGCAGTTTAGAAGGGCCTAGCGGGGCTAGCACAGATACGCAGTATTTT. This sequence joins TRBV27 and TRBJ2-3; 9 bases agree with TRBD2. V was pared by 2 bases and J by 0 bases, with 9 bases of the junction left unmatched. The germline V gene has CDR1 MNHEY and CDR2 SMNVEV (reference sequence). The CDR3 spans 18 residues.

V usage is TRBV6-9 and J usage is TRBJ1-1; D is ambiguous. The CDR3 extends over 13 amino acids. V lost 8 bases, J lost 4 bases, and 14 bases lay in between. CDR1 MNHGY and CDR2 SVAAGI come from the germline V gene. CDR3 sequence reads: CASSLSQVTEAFF. The CDR3 bases are TGTGCCAGCTCCTTGTCTCAGGTCACTGAAGCTTTCTTT.

The CDR3 region has the DNA TGTGCCAGCTCACCGATGACAGGGGCGACCTACGAGCAGTACTTC. This encodes CASSPMTGATYEQYF. The chain carries TRBV18 and TRBJ2-7, with TRBD1 identical over 8 bases. The germline CDR1 and CDR2 sequences are KGHSH and LQKENI. This CDR3 has 15 amino acids. V was pared by 3 bases and J by 2 bases, with 6 bases of the junction left unmatched.

This clone is labeled medium-sized. CDR3 sequence (DNA): TGTGCCAGCTCACTTGGGTCTGGAGGCACAGATACGCAGTATTTT. It translates to CASSLGSGGTDTQYF. V usage is TRBV18 and J usage is TRBJ2-3; D unresolved. The germline V gene has CDR1 KGHSH and CDR2 LQKENI. Trimming removed 4 bases from V and 1 base from J, with 12 bases in between. This CDR3 contains 15 residues.

Sample share makes this clone medium-sized (0.01 to 0.1%). V and J are TRBV7-8 and TRBJ1-2; D gene uncertain. CDR3 length equals 12 residues. V gave up 8 bases and J gave up 5 bases, with 12 bases separating them. Germline V lookup: CDR1 SGHVS, CDR2 FQNEAQ. Written as DNA, the CDR3 is TGTGCCAGCTCCGACGGGAAATATGGCTACACCTTC. Amino acids: CASSDGKYGYTF.

The rearrangement joins TRBV6-6 to TRBJ2-5; D may correspond to TRBD1 or TRBD2 (5 bases each). The CDR3 spans 15 residues. V was clipped by 0 bases and J by 5 bases, with 13 bases between them. Germline V lookup: CDR1 MNHNY, CDR2 SVGAGI (reference sequence). CDR3 sequence reads: CASSYSGTVRETQYF. The CDR3 coding sequence is TGTGCCAGCAGTTACTCAGGGACGGTCCGGGAGACCCAGTACTTC.

The chain has TRBV29-1 and TRBJ2-7; unclear D gene. Deletions cut 5 bases from V and 2 bases from J, with 13 bases between. Germline CDR1 reads SQVTM; CDR2 reads ANQGSEA. The CDR3 loop spans 13 amino acids. Here the CDR3 DNA reads TGCAGCGTTTTGGCCACCACCACCTACGAGCAGTACTTC. Translation: CSVLATTTYEQYF.

This clone showed up just a few times. V usage is TRBV2 and J usage is TRBJ2-5; TRBD2 matches at 9 bases. J was trimmed by 5 bases and V by 3 bases; bases with no gene match: 7. The CDR3 extends over 15 amino acids. CDR1 is SNHLY, CDR2 FYNNEI, per germline. The CDR3 loop reads CASSEIRGREETQYF. The DNA for the CDR3 is TGTGCCAGCAGTGAGATCCGCGGGAGGGAGGAGACCCAGTACTTC.

This clone was seen a few times. This chain connects TRBV5-1 to TRBJ2-3; D uncertain. V gave up 2 bases and J gave up 0 bases, with 10 bases separating them. The CDR3 loop spans 15 amino acids. The germline CDR1 and CDR2 sequences are SGHRS and YFSETQ. The CDR3: CASSFLPTSTDTQYF. DNA of the CDR3: TGCGCCAGCAGCTTCCTGCCTACTAGCACAGATACGCAGTATTTT.

Sample share makes this clone medium-sized. The chain recombines TRBV5-1 with TRBJ1-5; the match to TRBD1 covers 8 bases. CDR1 and CDR2 from the germline V gene are SGHRS and YFSETQ. V trimming: 5 bases; J trimming: 0 bases; junction bases outside the gene matches: 7. This CDR3 region has 16 residues. The DNA for the CDR3 is TGCGCCAGCAGGGACAGGGACTACAATAGCAATCAGCCCCAGCATTTT. Its translation is CASRDRDYNSNQPQHF.

This chain links TRBV5-1 with TRBJ2-3; 7 positions agree with TRBD2. Per germline, CDR1 SGHRS and CDR2 YFSETQ. The CDR3 is 16 amino acids. The junction had 7 bases not matched to a gene; V was cut back by 2 bases and J by 1 base. CDR3 nucleotide sequence: TGCGCCAGCAGCTTTGGGGGAGGGCCTGGCACAGATACGCAGTATTTT. This codes for CASSFGGGPGTDTQYF.

The chain has TRBV7-3 and TRBJ2-7; perhaps TRBD2 as D (5 bases). The CDR3 is made up of 13 amino acids. In germline, CDR1 is SGHTA, CDR2 FQGTGA. Trimming took 6 bases from V and 6 from J, leaving 15 bases between them. CDR3 protein: CASSPDWAGEQYF. In nucleotides, the CDR3 is TGTGCCAGCAGTCCCGACTGGGCGGGCGAGCAGTACTTC.

This clone has only a few counts. The J gene is TRBJ1-2, the V gene TRBV6-1; no clear D gene. The CDR3 runs 14 residues. V dropped 5 bases and J dropped 4 bases, with 14 bases sitting between them. Germline V CDR1 and CDR2: MNHNS, SASEGT. The CDR3 here is CASSYYRSIYGYTF. CDR3 bases: TGTGCCAGCAGTTATTACAGATCTATCTATGGCTACACCTTC.

The chain has TRBV15 and TRBJ2-1; D is unclear. The germline CDR1 and CDR2 sequences are LNHNV and YYDKDF (reference sequence). The CDR3 runs to 14 residues. Trimming pared 4 bases from V and 0 bases from J, leaving 7 bases between. The CDR3 DNA reads as TGTGCCACCAGCACTAGAAGCTCCTACAATGAGCAGTTCTTC. Translating it yields CATSTRSSYNEQFF.

This clone was found once. This chain uses TRBV6-5 with TRBJ2-7, with 7 bases identical to TRBD1. The CDR3 runs 15 residues. The ends lost 5 bases at V and 4 bases at J; junction bases unmatched: 11. The germline V gene has CDR1 MNHEY and CDR2 SVGAGI. The CDR3 sequence is CASSNLRTGTYEQYF. As DNA, the CDR3 is TGTGCCAGCAGTAACCTCAGGACAGGCACTTACGAGCAGTACTTC.

The chain joins TRBV19 to TRBJ2-2; D is perhaps TRBD1 or TRBD2 (5 bases each). The germline V gene encodes CDR1 LNHDA and CDR2 SQIVND (reference sequence). Trimming removed 1 base from V and 3 bases from J, with 12 bases in between. The length of the CDR3 is 16 residues. CDR3 nucleotides: TGTGCCAGTAGTATAGTTGGGACCATTTACACCGGGGAGCTGTTTTTT. Its protein is CASSIVGTIYTGELFF. The entire variable domain, with the rest obtained from reference TRBV19 and TRBJ2-2, is as follows: DGGITQSPKYLFRKEGQNVTLSCEQNLNHDAMYWYRQDPGQGLRLIYYSQIVNDFQKGDIAEGYSVSREKKESFPLTVTSAQKNPTAFYLCASSIVGTIYTGELFFGEGSRLTVL.

V and J are TRBV6-5 and TRBJ2-7; D possibly corresponds to TRBD1 (5 bases). The CDR3 length is 12 residues. CDR1 and CDR2 (germline): MNHEY, SVGAGI. The V and J ends lost 5 bases and 4 bases respectively, with 9 bases between them. The CDR3 spells CASSPQGYEQYF. The CDR3 region has the DNA TGTGCCAGCAGTCCGCAGGGTTACGAGCAGTACTTC.